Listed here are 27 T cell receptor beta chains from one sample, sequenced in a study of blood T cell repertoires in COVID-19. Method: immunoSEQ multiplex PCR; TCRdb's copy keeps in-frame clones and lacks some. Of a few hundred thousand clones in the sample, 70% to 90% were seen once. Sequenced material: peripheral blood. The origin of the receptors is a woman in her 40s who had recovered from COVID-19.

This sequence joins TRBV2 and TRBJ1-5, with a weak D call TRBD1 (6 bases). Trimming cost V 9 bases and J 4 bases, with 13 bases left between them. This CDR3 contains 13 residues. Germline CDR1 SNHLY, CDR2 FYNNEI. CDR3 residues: CARGAGPNQPQHF. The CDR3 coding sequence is TGTGCCAGGGGGGCAGGGCCGAATCAGCCCCAGCATTTT.

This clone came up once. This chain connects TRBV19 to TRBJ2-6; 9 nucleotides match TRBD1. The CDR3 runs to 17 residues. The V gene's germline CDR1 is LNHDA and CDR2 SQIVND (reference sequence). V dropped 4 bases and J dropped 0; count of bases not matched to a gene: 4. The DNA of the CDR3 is TGTGCCAGTAGTAGGGACAGGGTGAGCTCTGGGGCCAACGTCCTGACTTTC. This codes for CASSRDRVSSGANVLTF. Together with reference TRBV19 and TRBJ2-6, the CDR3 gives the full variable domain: DGGITQSPKYLFRKEGQNVTLSCEQNLNHDAMYWYRQDPGQGLRLIYYSQIVNDFQKGDIAEGYSVSREKKESFPLTVTSAQKNPTAFYLCASSRDRVSSGANVLTFGAGSRLTVL.

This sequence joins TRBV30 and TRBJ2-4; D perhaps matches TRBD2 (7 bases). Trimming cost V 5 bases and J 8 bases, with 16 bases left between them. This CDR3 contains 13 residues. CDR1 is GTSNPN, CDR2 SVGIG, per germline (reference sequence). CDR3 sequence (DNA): TGTGCCTGGGGGGGGGCAGTTCGGGACATTCAGTACTTC. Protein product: CAWGGAVRDIQYF. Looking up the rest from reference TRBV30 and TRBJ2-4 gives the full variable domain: SQTIHQWPATLVQPVGSPLSLECTVEGTSNPNLYWYRQAAGRGLQLLFYSVGIGQISSEVPQNLSASRPQDRQFILSSKKLLLSDSGFYLCAWGGAVRDIQYFGAGTRLSVL.

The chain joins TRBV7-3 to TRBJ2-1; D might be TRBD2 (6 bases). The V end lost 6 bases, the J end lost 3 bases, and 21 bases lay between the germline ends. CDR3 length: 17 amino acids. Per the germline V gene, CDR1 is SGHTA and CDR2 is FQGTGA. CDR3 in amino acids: CASSLAPQGTYYNEQFF. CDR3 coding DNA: TGTGCCAGCAGTTTGGCCCCACAAGGGACTTACTACAATGAGCAGTTCTTC.

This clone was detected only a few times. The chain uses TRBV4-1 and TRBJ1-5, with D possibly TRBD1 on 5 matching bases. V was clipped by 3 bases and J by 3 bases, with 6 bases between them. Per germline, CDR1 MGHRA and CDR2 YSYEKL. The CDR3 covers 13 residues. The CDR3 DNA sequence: TGCGCCAGCAGCCACAGGGACAATCAGCCCCAGCATTTT. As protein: CASSHRDNQPQHF.

CDR3 nucleotides: TGCAGCGTTGAAGCGGTTGGCCAGGGGGCCTACGAGCAGTACTTC. Amino acid sequence: CSVEAVGQGAYEQYF. The rearrangement joins TRBV29-1 to TRBJ2-7; 7 bases agree with TRBD1. The CDR3 has 15 residues. Trimming removed 1 base from V and 2 bases from J; junction bases left unmatched: 8. CDR1 SQVTM and CDR2 ANQGSEA come from the germline V gene.

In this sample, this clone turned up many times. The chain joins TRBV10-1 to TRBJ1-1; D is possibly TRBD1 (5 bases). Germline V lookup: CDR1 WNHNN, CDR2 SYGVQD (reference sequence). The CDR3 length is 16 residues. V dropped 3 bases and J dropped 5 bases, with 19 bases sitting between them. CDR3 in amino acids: CASSDPRIWGRTEAFF. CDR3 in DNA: TGCGCCAGCAGTGACCCCAGAATTTGGGGGAGGACTGAAGCTTTCTTT.

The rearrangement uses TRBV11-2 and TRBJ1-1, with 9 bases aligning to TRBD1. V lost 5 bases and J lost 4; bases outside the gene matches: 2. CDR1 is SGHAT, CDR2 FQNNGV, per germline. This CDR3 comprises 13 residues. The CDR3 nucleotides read TGTGCCAGCAGCCAACAGGGGGCCACTGAAGCTTTCTTT. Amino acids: CASSQQGATEAFF. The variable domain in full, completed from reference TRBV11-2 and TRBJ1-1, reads EAGVAQSPRYKIIEKRQSVAFWCNPISGHATLYWYQQILGQGPKLLIQFQNNGVVDDSQLPKDRFSAERLKGVDSTLKIQPAKLEDSAVYLCASSQQGATEAFFGQGTRLTVV.

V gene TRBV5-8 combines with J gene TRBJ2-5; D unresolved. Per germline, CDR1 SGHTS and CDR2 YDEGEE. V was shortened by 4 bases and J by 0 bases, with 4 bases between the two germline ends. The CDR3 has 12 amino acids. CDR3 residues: CASSPYQETQYF. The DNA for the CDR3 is TGTGCCAGCAGCCCTTACCAAGAGACCCAGTACTTC.

The DNA for the CDR3 is TGTGCCACCAGCATAGCGGGCCTCGGGGGGAACACCGGGGAGCTGTTTTTT. It is translated as CATSIAGLGGNTGELFF. The V gene is TRBV24-1, the J gene TRBJ2-2; TRBD2 agrees at 7 bases. The V segment lost 7 bases and the J segment 1 base; nucleotides outside the gene matches: 11. The length of the CDR3 is 17 residues. Germline V lookup: CDR1 KGHDR, CDR2 SFDVKD.

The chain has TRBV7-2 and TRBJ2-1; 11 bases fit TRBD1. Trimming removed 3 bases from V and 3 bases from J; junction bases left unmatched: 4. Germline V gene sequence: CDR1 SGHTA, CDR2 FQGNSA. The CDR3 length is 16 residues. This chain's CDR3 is CASSLQGTGGYNEQFF. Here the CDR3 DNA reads TGTGCCAGCAGCTTGCAGGGGACAGGGGGCTACAATGAGCAGTTCTTC.

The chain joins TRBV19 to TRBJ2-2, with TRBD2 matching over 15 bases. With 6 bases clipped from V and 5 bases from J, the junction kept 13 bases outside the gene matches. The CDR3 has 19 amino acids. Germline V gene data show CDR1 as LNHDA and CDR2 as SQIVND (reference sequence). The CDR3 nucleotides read TGTGCCAGTAGGAGACAGGGCGGACTAGCGGGAGGGAGAACCGGGGAGCTGTTTTTT. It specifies CASRRQGGLAGGRTGELFF.

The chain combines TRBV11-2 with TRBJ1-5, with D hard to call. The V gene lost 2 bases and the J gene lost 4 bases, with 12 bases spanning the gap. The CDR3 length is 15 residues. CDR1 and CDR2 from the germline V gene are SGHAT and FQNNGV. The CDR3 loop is CASSLSVSGNQPQHF. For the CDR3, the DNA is TGTGCCAGCAGCTTATCGGTCTCCGGGAATCAGCCCCAGCATTTT.

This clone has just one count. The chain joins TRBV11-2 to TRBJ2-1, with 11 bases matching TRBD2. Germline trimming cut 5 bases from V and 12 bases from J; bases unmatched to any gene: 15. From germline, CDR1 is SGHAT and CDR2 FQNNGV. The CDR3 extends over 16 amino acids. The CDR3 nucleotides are TGTGCCAGCAGCCCCGGCGGCCTAGCGGGAGGCCTGGGGCAGTTCTTC. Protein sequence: CASSPGGLAGGLGQFF.

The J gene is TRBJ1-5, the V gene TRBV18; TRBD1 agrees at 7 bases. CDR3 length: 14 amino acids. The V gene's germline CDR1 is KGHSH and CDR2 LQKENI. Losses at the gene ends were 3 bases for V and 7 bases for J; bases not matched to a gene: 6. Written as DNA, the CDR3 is TGTGCCAGCTCACCCTCCAGGGGGAGGCAGCCCCAGCATTTT. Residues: CASSPSRGRQPQHF.

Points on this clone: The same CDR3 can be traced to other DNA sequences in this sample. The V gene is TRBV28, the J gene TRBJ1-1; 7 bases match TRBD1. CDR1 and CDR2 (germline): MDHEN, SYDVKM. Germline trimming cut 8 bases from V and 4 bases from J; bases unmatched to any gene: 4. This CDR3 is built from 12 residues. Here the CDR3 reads CASRAGGTEAFF. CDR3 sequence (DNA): TGTGCCAGCCGGGCAGGGGGCACTGAAGCTTTCTTT.

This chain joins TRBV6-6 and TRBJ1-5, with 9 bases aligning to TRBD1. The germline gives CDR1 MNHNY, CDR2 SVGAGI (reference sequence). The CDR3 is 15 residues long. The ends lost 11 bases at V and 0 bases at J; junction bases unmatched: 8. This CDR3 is CAGARTGDSNQPQHF. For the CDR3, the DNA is TGTGCCGGGGCCAGGACAGGGGATAGCAATCAGCCCCAGCATTTT.

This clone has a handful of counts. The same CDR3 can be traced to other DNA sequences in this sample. CDR3 in amino acids: CASSPRTGGYYGYTF. The CDR3 DNA reads TGTGCCAGCAGCCCCCGGACAGGGGGTTACTATGGCTACACCTTC. The rearrangement uses TRBV11-3 and TRBJ1-2; 10 bases align to TRBD1. The CDR3 is 15 amino acids. V shed 5 bases and J 3 bases; nucleotides not matched to a gene: 6. Germline V gene lookup returns CDR1 SGHNT and CDR2 YENEEA.

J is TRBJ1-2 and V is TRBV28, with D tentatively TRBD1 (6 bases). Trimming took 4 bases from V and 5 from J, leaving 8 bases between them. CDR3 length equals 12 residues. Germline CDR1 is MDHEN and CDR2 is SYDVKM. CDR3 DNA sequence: TGTGCCAGCAGTTGGGGGCGGTATGGCTACACCTTC. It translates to CASSWGRYGYTF.

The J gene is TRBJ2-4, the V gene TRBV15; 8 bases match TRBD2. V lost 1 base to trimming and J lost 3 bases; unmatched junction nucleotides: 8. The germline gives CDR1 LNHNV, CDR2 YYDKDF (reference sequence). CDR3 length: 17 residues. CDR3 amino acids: CATSRGTSRVGKNIQYF. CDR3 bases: TGTGCCACCAGCAGAGGGACTAGCAGGGTAGGCAAAAACATTCAGTACTTC.

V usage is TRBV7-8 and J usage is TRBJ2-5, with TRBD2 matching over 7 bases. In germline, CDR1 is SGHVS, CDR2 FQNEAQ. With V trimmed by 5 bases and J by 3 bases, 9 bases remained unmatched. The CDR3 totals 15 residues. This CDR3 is CASSPLWGGEETQYF. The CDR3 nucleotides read TGTGCCAGCAGCCCTCTCTGGGGAGGGGAAGAGACCCAGTACTTC. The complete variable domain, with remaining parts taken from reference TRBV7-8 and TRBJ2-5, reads GAGVSQSPRYKVAKRGQDVALRCDPISGHVSLFWYQQALGQGPEFLTYFQNEAQLDKSGLPSDRFFAERPEGSVSTLKIQRTQQEDSAVYLCASSPLWGGEETQYFGPGTRLLVL.

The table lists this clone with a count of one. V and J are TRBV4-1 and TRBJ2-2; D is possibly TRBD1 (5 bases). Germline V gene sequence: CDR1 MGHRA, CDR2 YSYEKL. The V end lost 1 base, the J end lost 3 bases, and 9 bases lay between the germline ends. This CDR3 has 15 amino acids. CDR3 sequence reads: CASSQAGRDTGELFF. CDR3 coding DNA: TGCGCCAGCAGCCAAGCGGGCAGGGACACCGGGGAGCTGTTTTTT.

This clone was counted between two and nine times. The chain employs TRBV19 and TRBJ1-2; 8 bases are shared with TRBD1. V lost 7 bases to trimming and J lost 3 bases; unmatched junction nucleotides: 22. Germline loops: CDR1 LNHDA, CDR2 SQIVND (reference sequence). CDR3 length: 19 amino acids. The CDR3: CASTPGGPRGTPRYYGYTF. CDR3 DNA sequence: TGTGCCAGTACCCCAGGGGGCCCACGGGGTACTCCCAGATACTATGGCTACACCTTC.

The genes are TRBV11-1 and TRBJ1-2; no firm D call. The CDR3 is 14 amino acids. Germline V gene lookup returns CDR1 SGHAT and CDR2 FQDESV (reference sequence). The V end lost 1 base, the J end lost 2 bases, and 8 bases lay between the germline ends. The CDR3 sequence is CASSLVGQNYGYTF. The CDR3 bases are TGTGCCAGCAGCTTAGTTGGGCAAAACTATGGCTACACCTTC.

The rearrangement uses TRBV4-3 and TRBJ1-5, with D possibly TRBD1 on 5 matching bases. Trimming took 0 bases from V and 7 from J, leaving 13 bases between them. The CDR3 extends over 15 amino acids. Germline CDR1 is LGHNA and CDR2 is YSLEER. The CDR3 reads CASSQDLRRAQPQHF. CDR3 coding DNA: TGCGCCAGCAGCCAAGATCTGCGCAGGGCACAGCCCCAGCATTTT.

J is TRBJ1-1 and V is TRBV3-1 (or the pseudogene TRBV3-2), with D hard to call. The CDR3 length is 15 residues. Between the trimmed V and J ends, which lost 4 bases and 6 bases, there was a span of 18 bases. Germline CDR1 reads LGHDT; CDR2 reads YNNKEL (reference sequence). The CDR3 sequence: CASSLAPALVPEAFF. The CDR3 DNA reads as TGTGCCAGCAGCCTCGCACCCGCGTTGGTCCCTGAAGCTTTCTTT.

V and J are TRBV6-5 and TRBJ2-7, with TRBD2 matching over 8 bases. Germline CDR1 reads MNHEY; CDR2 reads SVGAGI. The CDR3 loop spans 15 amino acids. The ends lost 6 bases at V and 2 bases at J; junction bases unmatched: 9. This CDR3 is CASRALAGPTYEQYF. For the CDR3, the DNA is TGTGCCAGCAGAGCCCTAGCGGGCCCCACCTACGAGCAGTACTTC.